This is a list of T cell receptor beta chains from one sample in a study of blood T cell repertoires in COVID-19. Clones were read by immunoSEQ multiplex PCR, and TCRdb kept only the in-frame ones, dropping some. Of roughly 180,000 clones in the sample, roughly 94% were seen once. The sequencing input was peripheral blood. Receptors were obtained from a man in his thirties or forties with COVID-19, enrolled during active disease. CDR3s include the opening cysteine and the closing phenylalanine or tryptophan. D genes are given only for firm matches. A clone size is listed for some rows: how often the clone was seen (once, few, many), or a class if it is expanded.

- | TRBJ1-1 | TRBV11-3 | TRBD1 | TGTGCCAGCAGCCCGATGACAGGGAGCACTGAAGCTTTCTTT | CASSPMTGSTEAFF
- | TRBJ1-1 | TRBV9 | - | TGTGCCAGCAGCCTCGGACTGAGGAACACTGAAGCTTTCTTT | CASSLGLRNTEAFF
- | TRBJ1-1 | TRBV5-6 | - | TGTGCCAGCAGATGGCAGGGGAACACTGAAGCTTTCTTT | CASRWQGNTEAFF
once | TRBJ2-3 | TRBV11-2 | TRBD2 | TGTGCCAGCAGTTCCCCCGGGACTAGCGGAAGCACAGATACGCAGTATTTT | CASSSPGTSGSTDTQYF
- | TRBJ2-2 | TRBV5-1 | - | TGCGCCAGCAGCTGGCAACAGGGGAACACCGGGGAGCTGTTTTTT | CASSWQQGNTGELFF
few | TRBJ1-6 | TRBV14 | TRBD1 | TGTGCCAGCAGCCCCCGACAGGGCAGTTCACCCCTCCACTTT | CASSPRQGSSPLHF
- | TRBJ1-5 | TRBV2 | TRBD1 | TGTGCCAGCAGATCGACAGGGATGGTCCAGCCCCAGCATTTT | CASRSTGMVQPQHF
- | TRBJ2-3 | TRBV7-9 | - | TGTGCCAGCAGCTCGGGTGCAGATACGCAGTATTTT | CASSSGADTQYF
- | TRBJ2-1 | TRBV5-6 | TRBD2 | TGTGCCAGCAACCGAGGGCTAGCGGGGATTAATGAGCAGTTCTTC | CASNRGLAGINEQFF
- | TRBJ2-3 | TRBV30 | TRBD1 | TGTGCCTGGACCCCCCCCCGACAGGGGGCATTCACAGATACGCAGTATTTT | CAWTPPRQGAFTDTQYF
- | TRBJ2-3 | TRBV5-4 | TRBD2 | TGTGCCAGCAGCTGGATAGCGGGGGACACAGATACGCAGTATTTT | CASSWIAGDTDTQYF
- | TRBJ2-1 | TRBV10-1 | - | TGCGCCAGCAGTGGACAGGAACTCTACAATGAGCAGTTCTTC | CASSGQELYNEQFF
- | TRBJ1-2 | TRBV28 | TRBD1 | TGTGCCAGCAGTTCCCTGGGACAGTCCTATGGCTACACCTTC | CASSSLGQSYGYTF
- | TRBJ1-6 | TRBV7-9 | - | TGTGCCAGCAGCCCCTCGGGGCAGGGGTATACACCCCTCCACTTT | CASSPSGQGYTPLHF
- | TRBJ1-4 | TRBV6-5 | - | TGTGCCAGCAGTTACTCGTCAGCCGGGGACAAAGAAAAACTGTTTTTT | CASSYSSAGDKEKLFF
- | TRBJ1-1 | TRBV3-1/TRBV3-2 | - | TGTGCCAGCAGCCAACCGGGACAGAACACTGAAGCTTTCTTT | CASSQPGQNTEAFF
- | TRBJ1-5 | TRBV6-5 | TRBD1 | TGTGCCAGCAGTTATCAACAGGGGGGTGATCAGCCCCAGCATTTT | CASSYQQGGDQPQHF
- | TRBJ2-5 | TRBV5-1 | TRBD2 | TGCGCCAGCAGATATCAAGCGGGGGGACAAGAGACCCAGTACTTC | CASRYQAGGQETQYF
once | TRBJ2-2 | TRBV19 | TRBD2 | TGTGCCAGTAGTCGGTCGCGGGGGGGGCCGACGGGCACCGGGGAGCTGTTTTTT | CASSRSRGGPTGTGELFF
- | TRBJ2-1 | TRBV11-2 | TRBD2 | TGTGCCAGCAGCTTAATTCGGGGGGGCCGCTACAATGAGCAGTTCTTC | CASSLIRGGRYNEQFF
- | TRBJ2-7 | TRBV6-1 | TRBD2 | TGTGCCAGCAGTGAAATAGGTAGCGGGGGGTCGAGCTCCTACGAGCAGTACTTC | CASSEIGSGGSSSYEQYF
- | TRBJ1-1 | TRBV14 | TRBD1 | TGTGCCAGCAGCCCGGACAGGTGGACTGAAGCTTTCTTT | CASSPDRWTEAFF
- | TRBJ1-4 | TRBV9 | - | TGTGCCAGCAGCGTAGCTACGGGGGCAACTAATGAAAAACTGTTTTTT | CASSVATGATNEKLFF
- | TRBJ2-3 | TRBV11-2 | TRBD2 | TGTGCCAGCAGCTTAGCTAGCGGGGGTATCACAGATACGCAGTATTTT | CASSLASGGITDTQYF
- | TRBJ1-6 | TRBV7-9 | TRBD1 | TGTGCCAGCAGCTTGACCGGGACAGTGAATTCACCCCTCCACTTT | CASSLTGTVNSPLHF
- | TRBJ2-2 | TRBV24-1 | - | TGTGCCACCAGTGATGGGCAGGGTCCCGGGGAGCTGTTTTTT | CATSDGQGPGELFF
- | TRBJ1-5 | TRBV2 | - | TGTGCCAGCAACCTAGACGGGAATCAGCCCCAGCATTTT | CASNLDGNQPQHF
- | TRBJ2-2 | TRBV20-1 | - | TGCAGTGCTAGTTCGGGACTTCCCGGGGAGCTGTTTTTT | CSASSGLPGELFF
- | TRBJ2-7 | TRBV27 | - | TGTGCCAGCAGTTTTAGCAGGGAAGGGTACGAGCAGTACTTC | CASSFSREGYEQYF
- | TRBJ2-2 | TRBV19 | - | TGTGCCAGTAGAAGCTGGGCGGGGGCCCTCACCGGGGAGCTGTTTTTT | CASRSWAGALTGELFF
- | TRBJ2-7 | TRBV19 | TRBD2 | TGTGCCAGTAGCCTCACTAGCGGGGGGGCCGAGCAGTACTTC | CASSLTSGGAEQYF
- | TRBJ2-1 | TRBV6-5 | TRBD1 | TGTGCCCTAGGGACAGGGACCTACAATGAGCAGTTCTTC | CALGTGTYNEQFF
- | TRBJ1-3 | TRBV6-2/TRBV6-3 | - | TGTGCCAGCAGTTACAGGGGATCCGGAAACACCATATATTTT | CASSYRGSGNTIYF
once | TRBJ2-5 | TRBV3-1/TRBV3-2 | TRBD2 | TGTGCCAGCAGCCAAGTAGCGGGGGCTCTGGGAGAGACCCAGTACTTC | CASSQVAGALGETQYF
- | TRBJ1-1 | TRBV5-1 | - | TGCGCCAGCAGCTTGGTTGCGAGCACTGAAGCTTTCTTT | CASSLVASTEAFF
- | TRBJ2-2 | TRBV15 | - | TGTGCCACCAGCAGAGATTCTGTGAGTCACGCCGGGGAGCTGTTTTTT | CATSRDSVSHAGELFF
- | TRBJ2-7 | TRBV9 | TRBD1 | TGTGCCAGCAGCGCAGGCACAGGGGGCATTGCCTACGAGCAGTACTTC | CASSAGTGGIAYEQYF
- | TRBJ2-1 | TRBV2 | - | TGTGCCAGCGTTAGCGAGGCCATCTACAATGAGCAGTTCTTC | CASVSEAIYNEQFF
- | TRBJ2-2 | TRBV9 | TRBD2 | TGTGCCAGCAGCGTAGCGGATCCCGGGGGGGCGATGAACACCGGGGAGCTGTTTTTT | CASSVADPGGAMNTGELFF
- | TRBJ1-2 | TRBV3-1/TRBV3-2 | - | TGTGCCAGCAGCTCCAGGGGCCCCCTGGGCTACACCTTC | CASSSRGPLGYTF
- | TRBJ1-1 | TRBV11-2 | - | TGTGCCAGCAGCCTGGCCGGGTGGAACACTGAAGCTTTCTTT | CASSLAGWNTEAFF
- | TRBJ2-1 | TRBV3-1/TRBV3-2 | TRBD1 | TGTGCCAGCAGCCTCGACAGGGGAGTATCAGGCAATGAGCAGTTCTTC | CASSLDRGVSGNEQFF
- | TRBJ2-3 | TRBV5-1 | - | TGCGCCAGCAGCTTGACAGCCGAACTCACAGATACGCAGTATTTT | CASSLTAELTDTQYF
- | TRBJ1-4 | TRBV4-2 | - | TGTGCCAGCAGCCAACAGCTAGGGGTGGGTAATGAAAAACTGTTTTTT | CASSQQLGVGNEKLFF
- | TRBJ1-3 | TRBV6-4 | - | TGTGCCAGCAGCATTTTTGGAAACACCATATATTTT | CASSIFGNTIYF
- | TRBJ1-2 | TRBV10-3 | TRBD1 | TGTGCCATCAGTGAGGTGACAGGGTTCAATGGCTACACCTTC | CAISEVTGFNGYTF
- | TRBJ1-3 | TRBV10-3 | TRBD1 | TGTGCCATCAGCCTGGGACAGTTTGGGAACACCATATATTTT | CAISLGQFGNTIYF
- | TRBJ2-6 | TRBV7-9 | - | TGTGCCAGCAGCCCCTGGGAGGGGGTCCCCTCTGGGGCCAACGTCCTGACTTTC | CASSPWEGVPSGANVLTF
- | TRBJ2-2 | TRBV11-2 | TRBD1 | TGTGCCAGCAGCTTAGGAGATCGGGGACAGTCGAACACCGGGGAGCTGTTTTTT | CASSLGDRGQSNTGELFF
- | TRBJ1-2 | TRBV9 | TRBD1 | TGTGCCAGCAGCGTAGAGGACAGGGTAATAGCTAACTATGGCTACACCTTC | CASSVEDRVIANYGYTF
once | TRBJ2-1 | TRBV5-1 | - | TGCGCCAGCACCCCGAGAGGGAGCTCCTACAATGAGCAGTTCTTC | CASTPRGSSYNEQFF
- | TRBJ1-1 | TRBV5-1 | TRBD1 | TGCGCCAGCAGCTCGCAGGGGGAGGACACTGAAGCTTTCTTT | CASSSQGEDTEAFF
- | TRBJ2-3 | TRBV27 | - | TGTGCCAGCAGTTTAAGAGAGTCTAGCACAGATACGCAGTATTTT | CASSLRESSTDTQYF
- | TRBJ1-5 | TRBV7-6 | - | TGTGCCAGCAGCTTAGAAGTAATTTGGCAGATTAGCAATCAGCCCCAGCATTTT | CASSLEVIWQISNQPQHF
- | TRBJ2-1 | TRBV11-2 | TRBD2 | TGTGCCAGCAGAGAGACGGGGGGTCTGAATGAGCAGTTCTTC | CASRETGGLNEQFF